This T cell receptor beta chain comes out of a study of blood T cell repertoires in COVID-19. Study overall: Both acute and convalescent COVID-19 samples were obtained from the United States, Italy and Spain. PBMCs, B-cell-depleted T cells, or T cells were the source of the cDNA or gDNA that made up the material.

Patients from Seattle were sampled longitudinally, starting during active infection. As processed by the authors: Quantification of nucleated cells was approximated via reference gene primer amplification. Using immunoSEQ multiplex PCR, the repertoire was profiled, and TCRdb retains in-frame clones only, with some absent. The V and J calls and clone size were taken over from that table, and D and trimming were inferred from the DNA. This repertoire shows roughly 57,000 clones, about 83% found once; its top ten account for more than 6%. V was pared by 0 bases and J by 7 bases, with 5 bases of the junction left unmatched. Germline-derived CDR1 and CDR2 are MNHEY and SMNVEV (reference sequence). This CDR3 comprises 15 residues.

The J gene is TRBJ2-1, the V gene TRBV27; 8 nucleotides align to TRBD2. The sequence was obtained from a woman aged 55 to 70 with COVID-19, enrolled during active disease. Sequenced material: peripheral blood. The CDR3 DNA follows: TGTGCCAGCAGTTTATCCGCCGGGAGGGCTAATGAGCAGTTCTTC. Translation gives CASSLSAGRANEQFF.